The sequence of this T cell receptor beta chain was determined in a study of OX40 agonist ivuxolimab in advanced cancers. Background on the study: Ivuxolimab, an antibody that agonizes OX40 (CD134), was administered to the patients.

Regarding this clone: Its antigen is still unknown.

Method: immunoSEQ multiplex PCR; TCRdb's copy keeps in-frame clones and lacks some. The sample carries around 60,000 clones, about four fifths recorded once. Study-level findings and limits: No determination was made of the antigen specificity of the expanded peripheral T cells.

The germline CDR1 and CDR2 sequences are SNHLY and FYNNEI. The CDR3 is 16 residues long. V lost 4 bases and J lost 6; bases outside the gene matches: 11. Sequencing used CD4+ or CD8+ T cells sorted from blood, obtained in a trial of the OX40 agonist ivuxolimab. The rearrangement joins TRBV2 to TRBJ2-1; 8 bases match TRBD2. The source of this sequence is an adult with an advanced solid tumor such as melanoma, head and neck, liver or kidney cancer. CDR3: CASSGQAGVPSNEQFF. The CDR3 DNA is TGTGCCAGCAGTGGACAAGCGGGAGTACCCTCCAATGAGCAGTTCTTC.